This T cell receptor beta chain emerged from a study of blood T cell repertoires in COVID-19. Study-level information: Researchers got acute and convalescent COVID-19 samples from the United States, Italy and Spain.

This CDR3 comprises 16 residues. Germline V lookup: CDR1 LGHNA, CDR2 YSLEER. Trimming removed 0 bases at V and 7 bases at J, with 15 bases between. Original methodology: Nucleated cell number was recorded as an estimate derived from reference gene primer amplification. The table came from immunoSEQ multiplex PCR; TCRdb's copy has only in-frame clones and leaves some out. V, J and clone size reflect that table, while D and trimming were determined from the DNA. The repertoire holds 75,000 to 85,000 clones, with roughly 88% as singletons. The chain links TRBV4-3 to TRBJ2-2, with D possibly being TRBD2 (5 bases). This sequence was found in a man between 50 and 59 years old with active COVID-19. Sequencing was performed on peripheral blood. CDR3 region: CASSQEEVMIVGELFF. As DNA, the CDR3 is TGCGCCAGCAGCCAAGAGGAGGTCATGATCGTCGGGGAGCTGTTTTTT.